The TCR beta chain described here comes from a study of blood T cell repertoires in COVID-19. Study-wide context: PBMCs, B-cell-depleted T cells, or T cells were the source of the cDNA or gDNA that made up the material.

This clone was found a few times. This CDR3 has 14 amino acids. The germline CDR1 and CDR2 sequences are SGHRS and YFSETQ. Trimming took 3 bases from V and 6 from J; bases not matched to a gene: 8. Assay used: immunoSEQ multiplex PCR; TCRdb lists only in-frame clones, some missing. The sample comprises about 60,000 clones, about four fifths of which are singletons, and over 25% rests with the top ten. The rearrangement joins TRBV5-1 to TRBJ2-7; 8 bases are a match to TRBD1. This sequence originates from a human donor in a cohort sampled during active COVID-19. The sample taken for sequencing was peripheral blood. CDR3 nucleotides: TGCGCCAGCAGCTCAGGACAGGGTCCATCCGAGCAGTACTTC. The encoded protein is CASSSGQGPSEQYF.